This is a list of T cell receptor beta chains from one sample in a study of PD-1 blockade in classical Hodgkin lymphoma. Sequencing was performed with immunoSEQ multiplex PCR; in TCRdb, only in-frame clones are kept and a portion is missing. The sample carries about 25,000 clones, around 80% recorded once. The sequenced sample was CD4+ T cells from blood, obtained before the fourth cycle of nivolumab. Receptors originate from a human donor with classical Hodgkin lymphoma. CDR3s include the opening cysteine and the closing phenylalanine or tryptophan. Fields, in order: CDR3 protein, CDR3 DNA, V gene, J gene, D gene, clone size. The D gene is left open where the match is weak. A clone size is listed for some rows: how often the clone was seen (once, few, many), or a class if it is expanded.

CDR3 protein: CASTTSGGLQDTQYF
CDR3 DNA: TGTGCCAGCACCACGTCCGGGGGGCTTCAAGATACGCAGTATTTT
V gene: TRBV5-6
J gene: TRBJ2-3
D gene: NA
clone size: NA

CDR3 protein: CASSQASGGDEKLFF
CDR3 DNA: TGCGCCAGCAGCCAAGCATCAGGGGGAGACGAAAAACTGTTTTTT
V gene: TRBV4-3
J gene: TRBJ1-4
D gene: TRBD1
clone size: NA

CDR3 protein: CASSLDYQETQYF
CDR3 DNA: TGTGCCAGCAGCTTGGACTACCAAGAGACCCAGTACTTC
V gene: TRBV7-8
J gene: TRBJ2-5
D gene: NA
clone size: NA

CDR3 protein: CASSQHIDSYEQYF
CDR3 DNA: TGTGCCAGCAGCCAACATATTGACAGCTACGAGCAGTACTTC
V gene: TRBV4-2
J gene: TRBJ2-7
D gene: NA
clone size: NA

CDR3 protein: CASSTQGAGGTEAFF
CDR3 DNA: TGTGCCAGCAGCACCCAAGGAGCAGGGGGCACTGAAGCTTTCTTT
V gene: TRBV7-2
J gene: TRBJ1-1
D gene: TRBD1
clone size: NA

CDR3 protein: CASSLGRSYEQYF
CDR3 DNA: TGTGCCAGCAGCTTGGGACGGTCCTACGAGCAGTACTTC
V gene: TRBV5-4
J gene: TRBJ2-7
D gene: NA
clone size: NA

CDR3 protein: CASRGGESPLHF
CDR3 DNA: TGCGCCAGCAGGGGGGGGGAATCACCCCTCCACTTT
V gene: TRBV10-2
J gene: TRBJ1-6
D gene: NA
clone size: NA

CDR3 protein: CASSYSWAYEQYF
CDR3 DNA: TGTGCCAGCAGTTACTCTTGGGCCTACGAGCAGTACTTC
V gene: TRBV6-5
J gene: TRBJ2-7
D gene: NA
clone size: NA

CDR3 protein: CAIRQFTNEKLFF
CDR3 DNA: TGTGCCATCAGGCAGTTCACTAATGAAAAACTGTTTTTT
V gene: TRBV10-3
J gene: TRBJ1-4
D gene: NA
clone size: NA

CDR3 protein: CAWSVGYTIYF
CDR3 DNA: TGTGCCTGGAGTGTAGGATACACCATATATTTT
V gene: TRBV30
J gene: TRBJ1-3
D gene: NA
clone size: NA

CDR3 protein: CASRLQTTEAFF
CDR3 DNA: TGTGCCAGCAGATTACAGACCACTGAAGCTTTCTTT
V gene: TRBV28
J gene: TRBJ1-1
D gene: NA
clone size: NA

CDR3 protein: CAWRPSTDTQYF
CDR3 DNA: TGTGCCTGGAGGCCTAGCACAGATACGCAGTATTTT
V gene: TRBV30
J gene: TRBJ2-3
D gene: NA
clone size: NA

CDR3 protein: CASSSYTEAFF
CDR3 DNA: TGCGCCAGCAGCTCCTACACTGAAGCTTTCTTT
V gene: TRBV5-1
J gene: TRBJ1-1
D gene: NA
clone size: NA

CDR3 protein: CASSLVQGGHGYTF
CDR3 DNA: TGTGCCAGCAGTTTGGTACAGGGAGGGCATGGCTACACCTTC
V gene: TRBV28
J gene: TRBJ1-2
D gene: NA
clone size: NA

CDR3 protein: CASGSGYYYEQYF
CDR3 DNA: TGTGCCAGCGGATCAGGTTACTACTACGAGCAGTACTTC
V gene: TRBV6-5
J gene: TRBJ2-7
D gene: NA
clone size: once

CDR3 protein: CASSPGNALSPLHF
CDR3 DNA: TGTGCCAGCAGCCCCGGGAATGCCCTTTCACCCCTCCACTTT
V gene: TRBV7-8
J gene: TRBJ1-6
D gene: NA
clone size: few

CDR3 protein: CASSLANNEQFF
CDR3 DNA: TGTGCCAGCAGTCTAGCGAACAATGAGCAGTTCTTC
V gene: TRBV6-6
J gene: TRBJ2-1
D gene: NA
clone size: once

CDR3 protein: CAWALTTQGNSPLHF
CDR3 DNA: TGTGCCTGGGCGCTAACCACTCAGGGGAATTCACCCCTCCACTTT
V gene: TRBV30
J gene: TRBJ1-6
D gene: NA
clone size: few

CDR3 protein: CSAQGAGANTIYF
CDR3 DNA: TGCAGCGCACAGGGTGCCGGAGCAAACACCATATATTTT
V gene: TRBV29-1
J gene: TRBJ1-3
D gene: NA
clone size: few

CDR3 protein: CASSSGRGNEKLFF
CDR3 DNA: TGTGCCAGCAGTTCAGGGAGAGGTAATGAAAAACTGTTTTTT
V gene: TRBV27
J gene: TRBJ1-4
D gene: NA
clone size: NA

CDR3 protein: CATRQRITFYEQYF
CDR3 DNA: TGTGCCACCCGACAGAGGATCACCTTCTACGAGCAGTACTTC
V gene: TRBV27
J gene: TRBJ2-7
D gene: NA
clone size: NA

CDR3 protein: CASSLWQPQRGEQFF
CDR3 DNA: TGTGCCAGCAGCCTCTGGCAACCGCAGCGGGGTGAGCAGTTCTTC
V gene: TRBV27
J gene: TRBJ2-1
D gene: TRBD2
clone size: once

CDR3 protein: CASRWAGSGTDTQYF
CDR3 DNA: TGTGCCAGTAGATGGGCAGGGTCCGGCACAGATACGCAGTATTTT
V gene: TRBV19
J gene: TRBJ2-3
D gene: NA
clone size: NA

CDR3 protein: CASSYWGNYEQYF
CDR3 DNA: TGTGCCAGCAGTTACTGGGGGAACTACGAGCAGTACTTC
V gene: TRBV6-5
J gene: TRBJ2-7
D gene: NA
clone size: NA

CDR3 protein: CASSFPPPRYEQYF
CDR3 DNA: TGTGCCAGCAGTTTCCCCCCCCCGAGGTACGAGCAGTACTTC
V gene: TRBV28
J gene: TRBJ2-7
D gene: NA
clone size: NA

CDR3 protein: CSVDGQGAGEQYF
CDR3 DNA: TGCAGCGTTGATGGACAGGGGGCTGGAGAGCAGTACTTC
V gene: TRBV29-1
J gene: TRBJ2-7
D gene: TRBD1
clone size: once